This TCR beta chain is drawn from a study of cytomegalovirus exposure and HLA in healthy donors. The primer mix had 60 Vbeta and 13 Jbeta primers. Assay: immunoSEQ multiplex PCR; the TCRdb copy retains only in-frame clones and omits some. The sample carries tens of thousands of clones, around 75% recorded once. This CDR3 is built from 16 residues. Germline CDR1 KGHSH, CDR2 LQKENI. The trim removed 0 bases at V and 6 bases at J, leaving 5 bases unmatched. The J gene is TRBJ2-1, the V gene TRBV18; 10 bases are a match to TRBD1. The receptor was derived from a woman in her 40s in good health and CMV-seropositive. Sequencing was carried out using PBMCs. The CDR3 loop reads CASSPPGQGGFNEQFF. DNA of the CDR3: TGTGCCAGCTCACCACCCGGACAGGGGGGCTTCAATGAGCAGTTCTTC.